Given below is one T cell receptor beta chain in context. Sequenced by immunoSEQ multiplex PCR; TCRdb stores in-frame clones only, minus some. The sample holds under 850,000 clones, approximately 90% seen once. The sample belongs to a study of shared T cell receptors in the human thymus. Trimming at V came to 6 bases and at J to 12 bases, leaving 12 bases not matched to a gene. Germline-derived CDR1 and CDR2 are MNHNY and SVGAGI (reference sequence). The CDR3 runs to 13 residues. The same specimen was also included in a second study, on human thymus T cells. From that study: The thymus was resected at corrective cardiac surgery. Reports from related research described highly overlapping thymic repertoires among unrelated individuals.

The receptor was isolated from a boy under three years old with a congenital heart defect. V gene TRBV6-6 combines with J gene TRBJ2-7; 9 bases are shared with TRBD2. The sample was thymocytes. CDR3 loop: CASSSGPAGGLYF. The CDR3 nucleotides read TGTGCCAGCAGCTCCGGCCCGGCGGGAGGGCTGTACTTC.